These 3 T cell receptor beta chains originate from one sample sequenced in a study of blood T cell repertoires in COVID-19. The assay was immunoSEQ multiplex PCR, and TCRdb's table has in-frame clones only and misses some. This table holds 350,000 to 400,000 clones, roughly 90% found once. Sequenced material: peripheral blood. The receptors derive from a woman between 25 and 40 years old with COVID-19, enrolled during active disease.

The CDR3: CASSLAGGLAGPDTQYF. CDR3 nucleotides: TGTGCCAGCAGCTTGGCTGGGGGACTAGCGGGGCCAGATACGCAGTATTTT. This chain connects TRBV5-6 to TRBJ2-3; TRBD2 matches 13 bases. The germline V gene has CDR1 SGHDT and CDR2 YYEEEE. V shed 0 bases, J shed 4 bases, and the junction held 5 bases outside the gene matches. The length of the CDR3 is 17 residues.

This rearrangement joins TRBV7-2 to TRBJ1-5; possible D gene TRBD1, 6 bases. The germline V gene encodes CDR1 SGHTA and CDR2 FQGNSA. CDR3 length: 13 residues. Trimming left V 5 bases short and J 4 bases short, with 9 bases between. The CDR3 coding sequence is TGTGCCAGCAGCCCCCAGGGGAATCAGCCCCAGCATTTT. Translated, it gives CASSPQGNQPQHF.

The rearrangement links TRBV18 to TRBJ2-3; D may be TRBD1 (5 bases). The germline gives CDR1 KGHSH, CDR2 LQKENI. The CDR3 is 14 residues long. V shed 3 bases and J shed 4 bases, with 11 bases lying between them. The CDR3 nucleotides read TGTGCCAGCTCACCCCGCGTAGGGGCAGATACGCAGTATTTT. This gives the protein CASSPRVGADTQYF. Variable domain in full (rest from reference TRBV18 and TRBJ2-3): NAGVMQNPRHLVRRRGQEARLRCSPMKGHSHVYWYRQLPEEGLKFMVYLQKENIIDESGMPKERFSAEFPKEGPSILRIQQVVRGDSAAYFCASSPRVGADTQYFGPGTRLTVL.